Shown below are 17 T cell receptor beta chains from a single sample sequenced in a study of blood T cell repertoires in COVID-19. Profiled with immunoSEQ multiplex PCR; TCRdb holds only in-frame clones, not every one. The sample has fewer than 400,000 clones; roughly nine tenths are singletons. Sequencing used peripheral blood. These receptor sequences come from a woman aged 30 to 39 with COVID-19, enrolled during active disease.

This clone is a singleton in its sample. This chain uses TRBV24-1 with TRBJ2-3; D might be TRBD2 (5 bases). Trimming shortened V by 9 bases and J by 6 bases, and 18 bases separated the two germline ends. Per the germline V gene, CDR1 is KGHDR and CDR2 is SFDVKD. The CDR3 loop spans 14 amino acids. CDR3 in DNA: TGTGCCACCTCCCTTGGGGAGCGGACCGATACGCAGTATTTT. Amino acids: CATSLGERTDTQYF.

The rearrangement joins TRBV30 to TRBJ2-7, with TRBD2 matching 13 bases. V was clipped by 0 bases and J by 7 bases; unmatched bases: 15. Germline values: CDR1 GTSNPN, CDR2 SVGIG (reference sequence). This CDR3 comprises 18 residues. This chain's CDR3 is CAWSVPTSGRSRRNEQYF. CDR3 bases: TGTGCCTGGAGTGTCCCGACTAGCGGGAGGTCTCGTCGAAATGAGCAGTACTTC.

This clone is a singleton in its sample. The chain joins TRBV6-1 to TRBJ1-2, with D perhaps matching TRBD1 (6 bases). The V end lost 7 bases, the J end lost 6 bases, and 12 bases lay between the germline ends. This CDR3 region has 12 residues. Germline V gives CDR1 MNHNS, CDR2 SASEGT. CDR3 nucleotide sequence: TGTGCCAGCAATACAGGGCCGAATGGCTACACCTTC. It specifies CASNTGPNGYTF.

The V gene is TRBV29-1, the J gene TRBJ1-2, with D unclear. CDR1 SQVTM and CDR2 ANQGSEA come from the germline V gene. This CDR3 is built from 13 residues. The V and J ends lost 2 bases and 1 base respectively, with 8 bases between them. CDR3 loop: CSVELAVNYGYTF. The CDR3 DNA sequence: TGCAGCGTTGAATTAGCCGTTAACTATGGCTACACCTTC. Variable domain in full (rest from reference TRBV29-1 and TRBJ1-2): SAVISQKPSRDICQRGTSLTIQCQVDSQVTMMFWYRQQPGQSLTLIATANQGSEATYESGFVIDKFPISRPNLTFSTLTVSNMSPEDSSIYLCSVELAVNYGYTFGSGTRLTVV.

V usage is TRBV9 and J usage is TRBJ2-7; TRBD2 is a possible D gene (6 bases). This CDR3 has 15 amino acids. Germline V gene sequence: CDR1 SGDLS, CDR2 YYNGEE. Trimming left V 3 bases short and J 0 bases short, with 13 bases between. The DNA of the CDR3 is TGTGCCAGCAGCGCCCAAGCGGACTACTCCTACGAGCAGTACTTC. Its protein is CASSAQADYSYEQYF.

The V call is TRBV3-1 (or the pseudogene TRBV3-2), the J call TRBJ2-1; D ambiguous. Trimming removed 1 base at V and 6 bases at J, with 10 bases between. The CDR3 contains 14 residues. Germline V CDR1 and CDR2: LGHDT, YNNKEL (reference sequence). CDR3 DNA: TGTGCCAGCAGCCAAGGTTCCAACACCAATGAGCAGTTCTTC. Translation gives CASSQGSNTNEQFF.

The chain joins TRBV2 to TRBJ1-2; the match to TRBD1 covers 10 bases. Germline V gene data show CDR1 as SNHLY and CDR2 as FYNNEI. The CDR3 covers 16 residues. The V segment lost 6 bases and the J segment 6 bases; nucleotides outside the gene matches: 13. CDR3 in DNA: TGTGCCAGCAGCCAACGGGGTTCGGGACAGGGGAATGGCTACACCTTC. It yields the protein CASSQRGSGQGNGYTF. The full variable domain, with the rest looked up from reference TRBV2 and TRBJ1-2, is EPEVTQTPSHQVTQMGQEVILRCVPISNHLYFYWYRQILGQKVEFLVSFYNNEISEKSEIFDDQFSVERPDGSNFTLKIRSTKLEDSAMYFCASSQRGSGQGNGYTFGSGTRLTVV.

This clone was picked up one time. This chain uses TRBV19 with TRBJ2-1; 9 bases are a match to TRBD2. The V gene's germline CDR1 is LNHDA and CDR2 SQIVND (reference sequence). The J segment lost 3 bases and the V segment lost 1 base, leaving 7 bases of the junction unmatched. The CDR3 contains 17 residues. CDR3 sequence: CASSIGNPSGNYNEQFF. CDR3 DNA: TGTGCCAGTAGTATAGGGAATCCTAGCGGGAACTACAATGAGCAGTTCTTC. Looking up the rest from reference TRBV19 and TRBJ2-1 gives the full variable domain: DGGITQSPKYLFRKEGQNVTLSCEQNLNHDAMYWYRQDPGQGLRLIYYSQIVNDFQKGDIAEGYSVSREKKESFPLTVTSAQKNPTAFYLCASSIGNPSGNYNEQFFGPGTRLTVL.

V and J are TRBV27 and TRBJ1-5, with D possibly matching TRBD1 (6 bases). The germline V and J ends were trimmed by 4 bases and 2 bases, with 12 bases remaining between them. CDR3 length: 15 amino acids. Germline V gene sequence: CDR1 MNHEY, CDR2 SMNVEV (reference sequence). The CDR3 protein is CASSSGAGGNQPQHF. The CDR3 coding sequence is TGTGCCAGCAGTTCTGGGGCAGGGGGCAATCAGCCCCAGCATTTT.

CDR3 coding DNA: TGTGCCAGTAGTATACCGGGACAGGACAATGAGCAGTTCTTC. Protein product: CASSIPGQDNEQFF. V is TRBV19 and J is TRBJ2-1; 8 bases are shared with TRBD1. Losses at the gene ends were 2 bases for V and 5 bases for J; bases not matched to a gene: 2. Germline values: CDR1 LNHDA, CDR2 SQIVND (reference sequence). The CDR3 is made up of 14 amino acids.

The CDR3 reads CASTWTGGYGYTF. The CDR3 DNA reads TGTGCCAGCACTTGGACAGGGGGCTATGGCTACACCTTC. V usage is TRBV2 and J usage is TRBJ1-2; 10 positions match TRBD1. The V segment lost 7 bases and the J segment 4 bases; nucleotides outside the gene matches: 3. The CDR3 spans 13 residues. Germline CDR1 is SNHLY and CDR2 is FYNNEI.

The chain couples TRBV11-2 to TRBJ1-5; perhaps TRBD1 as D (5 bases). V was pared by 0 bases and J by 6 bases, with 6 bases between. The germline gives CDR1 SGHAT, CDR2 FQNNGV. This CDR3 has 13 amino acids. CDR3 amino acids: CASSLDGAQPQHF. CDR3 nucleotide sequence: TGTGCCAGCAGCTTAGATGGGGCTCAGCCCCAGCATTTT. The full variable domain, rest sourced from reference TRBV11-2 and TRBJ1-5, is EAGVAQSPRYKIIEKRQSVAFWCNPISGHATLYWYQQILGQGPKLLIQFQNNGVVDDSQLPKDRFSAERLKGVDSTLKIQPAKLEDSAVYLCASSLDGAQPQHFGDGTRLSIL.

This chain links TRBV5-4 with TRBJ2-5; the match to TRBD2 covers 15 bases. The germline V gene encodes CDR1 SGHNT and CDR2 YYREEE (reference sequence). CDR3 size: 19 residues. V was clipped by 4 bases and J by 1 base; unmatched bases: 11. CDR3 loop: CASSPFGLAGGLGQETQYF. The CDR3 bases are TGTGCCAGCAGCCCCTTCGGACTAGCGGGAGGGTTGGGCCAAGAGACCCAGTACTTC.

V gene TRBV30 combines with J gene TRBJ2-2, with 10 bases lining up with TRBD2. The CDR3 covers 13 residues. Trimming at V came to 4 bases and at J to 4 bases, leaving 0 bases not matched to a gene. Germline assignment: CDR1 GTSNPN and CDR2 SVGIG (reference sequence). Written as DNA, the CDR3 is TGTGCCTGGACTAGCGGGAGCACCGGGGAGCTGTTTTTT. Amino acids: CAWTSGSTGELFF.

The chain couples TRBV7-9 to TRBJ1-1, with 8 positions matching TRBD1. CDR1 and CDR2 from the germline V gene are SEHNR and FQNEAQ (reference sequence). The trim removed 5 bases at V and 4 bases at J, leaving 9 bases unmatched. CDR3 length equals 15 residues. The CDR3 loop is CASSPPLDRGTEAFF. The CDR3 DNA reads TGTGCCAGCAGCCCCCCCCTCGACAGGGGCACTGAAGCTTTCTTT.

This chain uses TRBV2 with TRBJ1-5, with TRBD1 as a possible D gene (5 bases). V gave up 0 bases and J gave up 3 bases, with 9 bases separating them. Germline assignment: CDR1 SNHLY and CDR2 FYNNEI. The CDR3 length is 15 residues. The CDR3 reads CASSEARGNNQPQHF. The CDR3 DNA follows: TGTGCCAGCAGTGAAGCAAGGGGAAACAATCAGCCCCAGCATTTT.

V gene TRBV28 combines with J gene TRBJ1-5; D not certain. This CDR3 has 12 amino acids. Trimming took 5 bases from V and 5 from J, leaving 7 bases between them. Germline-derived CDR1 and CDR2 are MDHEN and SYDVKM. As DNA, the CDR3 is TGTGCCAGCAGTCCCCCCGATCAGCCCCAGCATTTT. It specifies CASSPPDQPQHF.